This T cell receptor (beta chain) was found in a study of identical twins. The CDR3 extends over 14 amino acids. The ends were cut back, 0 bases at V and 2 bases at J, with 9 bases in the middle. The V gene's germline CDR1 is SGHDT and CDR2 YYEEEE. This clonotype was detected a few times. Its specificity is not known. TCRdb processed the 5' RACE reads anew with MiXCR; each CDR3 protein has one entry. The table lists about 190,000 distinct CDR3 sequences, roughly 15% of them singletons, with less than 45% in the top ten. Overall study findings and caveats: Fewer insertions characterized abundant cord blood beta clonotypes, whereas memory repertoires showed none. Excess sharing by twins proved weaker in beta out-of-frame sequences.

In addition, the sample was reused for a study of T cells expressing NK-cell markers. Per that paper: The use of an anti-gamma-delta TCR antibody, which was added in several experiments, restricted sorting to T cells expressing alpha-beta TCR. There were a few donors in whom these clonotypes also led the CD3+CD56-NKG2C+ fraction.

Sequencing used CD8+ T cells sorted from blood. The TCR was taken from a woman between 18 and 29 years old in good health. V gene TRBV5-6 combines with J gene TRBJ2-7; the D is unclear. The CDR3 loop is CASSLVLSTYEQYF. CDR3 sequence (DNA): TGTGCCAGCAGCTTGGTTTTGTCTACCTACGAGCAGTACTTC.